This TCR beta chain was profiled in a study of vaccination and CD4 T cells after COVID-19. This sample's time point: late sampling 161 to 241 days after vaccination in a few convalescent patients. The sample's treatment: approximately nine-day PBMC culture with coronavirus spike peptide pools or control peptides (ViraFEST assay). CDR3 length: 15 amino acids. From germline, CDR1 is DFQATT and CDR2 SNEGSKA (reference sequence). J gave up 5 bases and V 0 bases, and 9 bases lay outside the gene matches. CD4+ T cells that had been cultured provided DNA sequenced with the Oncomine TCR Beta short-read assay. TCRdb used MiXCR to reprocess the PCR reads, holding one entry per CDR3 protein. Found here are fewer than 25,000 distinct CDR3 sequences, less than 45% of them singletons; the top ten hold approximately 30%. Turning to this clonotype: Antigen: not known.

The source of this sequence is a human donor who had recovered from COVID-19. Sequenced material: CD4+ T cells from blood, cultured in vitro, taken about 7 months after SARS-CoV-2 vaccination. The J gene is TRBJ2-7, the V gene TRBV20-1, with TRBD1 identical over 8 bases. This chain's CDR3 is CSARDPIQGANEQYF. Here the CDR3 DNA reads TGCAGTGCTAGAGATCCGATTCAGGGGGCGAACGAGCAGTACTTC.